Listed here are 26 T cell receptor beta chains from one sample, sequenced in a study of blood T cell repertoires in COVID-19. Produced via immunoSEQ multiplex PCR; TCRdb's table is partial and in-frame only. The sample lists more than 85,000 clones, 86% occurring once. The sample consisted of PBMCs or T cells enriched from blood (not recorded which). These receptors all come from a woman aged 45 to 65 who had recovered from COVID-19.

This chain links TRBV6-5 with TRBJ2-1; 11 nucleotides line up with TRBD2. Germline V gives CDR1 MNHEY, CDR2 SVGAGI. This CDR3 has 14 amino acids. Trimming removed 6 bases from V and 12 bases from J; junction bases left unmatched: 10. DNA of the CDR3: TGTGCCAGCAGGGAGGGACTAGCGGTTAAGGGGCAGTTCTTC. Amino acids: CASREGLAVKGQFF.

The genes are TRBV5-1 and TRBJ2-5; 8 bases map to TRBD1. V shed 2 bases, J shed 2 bases, and the junction held 8 bases outside the gene matches. Germline lookup yields CDR1 SGHRS and CDR2 YFSETQ. The CDR3 spans 16 residues. The DNA for the CDR3 is TGCGCCAGCAGCTTCGGGGACAGGCGATTTCAAGAGACCCAGTACTTC. It encodes CASSFGDRRFQETQYF.

With respect to this clone: Other nucleotide sequences in the sample specify the same CDR3. The chain combines TRBV6-5 with TRBJ1-2; TRBD1 matches at 7 bases. Germline V gives CDR1 MNHEY, CDR2 SVGAGI. V lost 7 bases and J lost 4; bases outside the gene matches: 6. The CDR3 is 13 residues long. CDR3: CASTQTGLYGYTF. The CDR3 region has the DNA TGTGCCAGCACTCAGACAGGGCTCTATGGCTACACCTTC.

This clone was recorded once. This chain joins TRBV19 and TRBJ1-5; D possibly corresponds to TRBD1 (5 bases). With 4 bases removed from V and 6 bases from J, the gap between germline ends came to 10 bases. CDR3 length: 13 amino acids. Germline V lookup: CDR1 LNHDA, CDR2 SQIVND (reference sequence). CDR3 in DNA: TGTGCCAGTAGTAGACAGTCGAGTCAGCCCCAGCATTTT. Translation gives CASSRQSSQPQHF.

The genes are TRBV15 and TRBJ1-5; D gene unclear. The CDR3 is made up of 14 amino acids. Trimming cost V 5 bases and J 7 bases, with 15 bases left between them. Germline V gene sequence: CDR1 LNHNV, CDR2 YYDKDF (reference sequence). The DNA for the CDR3 is TGTGCCACCAGCCATGGAGGGTCAGAACAGCCCCAGCATTTT. Translated, it gives CATSHGGSEQPQHF.

The chain employs TRBV5-4 and TRBJ2-3; no firm D call. Trimming took 4 bases from V and 0 from J, leaving 3 bases between them. The V gene's germline CDR1 is SGHNT and CDR2 YYREEE (reference sequence). The CDR3 is 12 amino acids. CDR3 loop: CASSRSTDTQYF. The DNA of the CDR3 is TGTGCCAGCAGCCGTAGCACAGATACGCAGTATTTT.

This clone showed up just once. This sequence joins TRBV9 and TRBJ2-7, with 8 bases lining up with TRBD1. This CDR3 region has 20 residues. The germline CDR1 and CDR2 sequences are SGDLS and YYNGEE. J was trimmed by 3 bases and V by 0 bases; bases with no gene match: 20. CDR3 bases: TGTGCCAGCAGCGTAGGTGAGGGGACAGGAGTACTAGGGACAAACTACGAGCAGTACTTC. Translation gives CASSVGEGTGVLGTNYEQYF.

The chain is built from TRBV25-1 and TRBJ2-7; D may be TRBD1 (5 bases). The germline CDR1 and CDR2 sequences are MGHDK and SYGVNS. CDR3 length: 14 residues. V gave up 2 bases and J gave up 1 base, with 9 bases separating them. CDR3 coding DNA: TGTGCCAGCAGTGAACCGGACACATCCTACGAGCAGTACTTC. It yields the protein CASSEPDTSYEQYF.

This CDR3 is CASSQDYYQETQYF. The DNA of the CDR3 is TGTGCCAGCAGCCAGGACTACTACCAAGAGACCCAGTACTTC. The chain recombines TRBV27 with TRBJ2-5, with a weak D call TRBD2 (6 bases). Trimming removed 6 bases at V and 0 bases at J, with 11 bases between. This CDR3 has 14 residues. The germline V gene has CDR1 MNHEY and CDR2 SMNVEV (reference sequence).

The rearrangement links TRBV3-1 (or the pseudogene TRBV3-2) to TRBJ2-7; 9 bases are shared with TRBD2. The CDR3 extends over 17 amino acids. The germline V gene has CDR1 LGHDT and CDR2 YNNKEL (reference sequence). Unmatched junction bases numbered 9, after V lost 1 base and J lost 2 bases. Here the CDR3 reads CASSQAWSGGWAYEQYF. The CDR3 coding sequence is TGTGCCAGCAGCCAAGCTTGGAGCGGGGGGTGGGCCTACGAGCAGTACTTC.

CDR3 nucleotide sequence: TGTGCCAGCTCACCTAGCGCCGGGGAGCTGTTTTTT. Its protein is CASSPSAGELFF. The J gene is TRBJ2-2, the V gene TRBV18, with D possibly being TRBD2 (5 bases). From germline, CDR1 is KGHSH and CDR2 LQKENI. The V end lost 3 bases, the J end lost 6 bases, and 5 bases lay between the germline ends. CDR3 length: 12 residues.

The V gene is TRBV19, the J gene TRBJ2-3; TRBD2 matches 11 bases. Per the germline V gene, CDR1 is LNHDA and CDR2 is SQIVND (reference sequence). This CDR3 is built from 17 residues. J lost 2 bases, V lost 2 bases, and 6 bases had no gene match. CDR3 amino acids: CASSIQRLAGPTDTQYF. CDR3 in DNA: TGTGCCAGTAGTATACAGAGACTAGCGGGGCCCACAGATACGCAGTATTTT.

This chain links TRBV30 with TRBJ2-7; 7 bases fit TRBD1. V trimming: 4 bases; J trimming: 10 bases; junction bases outside the gene matches: 13. Per the germline V gene, CDR1 is GTSNPN and CDR2 is SVGIG (reference sequence). This CDR3 region has 13 residues. The CDR3 DNA follows: TGTGCCTGGAACAGGGGCAATGGGATCGCTCAGTACTTC. Residues: CAWNRGNGIAQYF. Full variable domain (missing parts from reference TRBV30 and TRBJ2-7): SQTIHQWPATLVQPVGSPLSLECTVEGTSNPNLYWYRQAAGRGLQLLFYSVGIGQISSEVPQNLSASRPQDRQFILSSKKLLLSDSGFYLCAWNRGNGIAQYFGPGTRLTVT.

The chain combines TRBV28 with TRBJ1-2; 8 bases agree with TRBD1. This CDR3 has 15 amino acids. Germline V gene sequence: CDR1 MDHEN, CDR2 SYDVKM. Trimming at V came to 2 bases and at J to 5 bases, leaving 7 bases not matched to a gene. CDR3 nucleotide sequence: TGTGCCAGCAGTTTAACGTACGGACAGGGATATGGCTACACCTTC. The encoded protein is CASSLTYGQGYGYTF.

The CDR3, as DNA: TGTGCCTGGAGGGTACCAGGGGGCCCCGGGGAGCTGTTTTTT. It translates to CAWRVPGGPGELFF. V usage is TRBV30 and J usage is TRBJ2-2; 8 bases map to TRBD1. Germline V gene sequence: CDR1 GTSNPN, CDR2 SVGIG (reference sequence). The CDR3 loop spans 14 amino acids. The ends lost 3 bases at V and 6 bases at J; junction bases unmatched: 6.

The rearrangement joins TRBV6-2 or TRBV6-3 to TRBJ2-3; TRBD2 is a possible D gene (6 bases). Trimming stripped 2 bases from V and 0 bases from J, with 12 bases between. CDR3 length: 16 residues. From germline, CDR1 is MNHEY and CDR2 SVGEGT. The CDR3 is CASSYGASVSTDTQYF. For the CDR3, the DNA is TGTGCCAGCAGTTACGGGGCTAGCGTCAGCACAGATACGCAGTATTTT.

V gene TRBV18 combines with J gene TRBJ2-7, with unresolved D. V shed 6 bases and J shed 4 bases, with 16 bases lying between them. Per the germline V gene, CDR1 is KGHSH and CDR2 is LQKENI. This CDR3 region has 14 residues. The DNA of the CDR3 is TGTGCCAGCTCCCAAGGCGGCATTTATTACGAGCAGTACTTC. It is translated as CASSQGGIYYEQYF.

This clone was counted only a few times. The CDR3 nucleotides read TGTGCTAGTGGTTTATTCCTGTCTGAAGGACTCGGAAACACCATATATTTT. Translation gives CASGLFLSEGLGNTIYF. This chain links TRBV12-5 with TRBJ1-3; D gene unclear. V lost 3 bases, J lost 4 bases, and 19 bases lay in between. The CDR3 spans 17 residues. The germline CDR1 and CDR2 sequences are LGHNT and FRNRAP.

This clone was counted only a few times. The gene calls are TRBV7-9 and TRBJ2-5, with D possibly being TRBD1 (5 bases). CDR1 is SEHNR and CDR2 is FQNEAQ in the germline V gene (reference sequence). The CDR3 sequence is 14 residues long. Trimming took 6 bases from V and 3 from J, leaving 14 bases between them. The CDR3 is CASSSRTTKETQYF. In DNA, the CDR3 is TGTGCCAGCAGTTCTAGGACAACAAAAGAGACCCAGTACTTC.

The chain recombines TRBV11-2 with TRBJ1-1; possible D gene TRBD1, 6 bases. Germline assignment: CDR1 SGHAT and CDR2 FQNNGV. The CDR3 runs 12 residues. V was shortened by 1 base and J by 11 bases, with 11 bases between the two germline ends. In nucleotides, the CDR3 is TGTGCCAGCAGCTTAGCGGGGGGGCTGGCTTTCTTT. As protein: CASSLAGGLAFF.

The chain has TRBV4-2 and TRBJ1-4; perhaps TRBD1 as D (5 bases). The CDR3 is 14 residues long. Trimming removed 1 base from V and 8 bases from J, with 11 bases in between. CDR1 and CDR2 from the germline V gene are LGHNA and YNFKEQ. In nucleotides, the CDR3 is TGTGCCAGCAGCCAAGTTGGAGGGGACGAAAAACTGTTTTTT. Translating gives CASSQVGGDEKLFF.

This chain joins TRBV28 and TRBJ2-7; the D gene is possibly TRBD2 (5 bases). There are 15 residues in the CDR3. Germline CDR1 reads MDHEN; CDR2 reads SYDVKM. V was pared by 2 bases and J by 2 bases, with 13 bases between. CDR3 sequence reads: CASSLGSGGTYEQYF. CDR3 in DNA: TGTGCCAGCAGTTTAGGGAGCGGTGGGACCTACGAGCAGTACTTC.

V is TRBV6-5 and J is TRBJ2-7, with TRBD1 matching 9 bases. After removal of 10 bases from V and 1 base from J, the junction contained 8 bases not matched to a gene. The CDR3 is 14 amino acids. Germline CDR1 reads MNHEY; CDR2 reads SVGAGI. The CDR3 is CATTGTGSSYEQYF. The DNA for the CDR3 is TGTGCCACTACTGGGACAGGGTCTTCCTACGAGCAGTACTTC.

The chain joins TRBV11-2 to TRBJ1-2; D is unresolved. The CDR3 is 13 amino acids. Deletions cut 5 bases from V and 8 bases from J, with 15 bases between. The germline CDR1 and CDR2 sequences are SGHAT and FQNNGV. For the CDR3, the DNA is TGTGCCAGCAGCCCCGGGGTATCTCGGGGCTACACCTTC. Its protein product is CASSPGVSRGYTF.

V and J are TRBV12-3 or TRBV12-4 and TRBJ1-2, with D maybe TRBD1 (5 bases). The CDR3 extends over 12 amino acids. V lost 5 bases to trimming and J lost 5 bases, with 9 bases between them. CDR3 region: CASSAGFYGYTF. CDR3 nucleotide sequence: TGTGCCAGCAGTGCAGGGTTTTATGGCTACACCTTC.

The V and J genes are TRBV28 and TRBJ1-2, with D hard to call. The CDR3 is 13 residues long. The V end lost 3 bases, the J end lost 2 bases, and 7 bases lay between the germline ends. The germline gives CDR1 MDHEN, CDR2 SYDVKM. The CDR3 sequence: CASSLVQNYGYTF. CDR3 DNA sequence: TGTGCCAGCAGTTTGGTCCAGAACTATGGCTACACCTTC.